The rows below give T cell receptor beta chains drawn from one sample of a study of response to subunit inactivated influenza vaccine. TCRdb recomputed calls from the RT-PCR reads with MiXCR, one row per CDR3 protein. The sample carries some 600,000 distinct CDR3 sequences, 12% to 15% recorded once. The source material was PBMCs from blood, sampled around 14 days before vaccination. The source is a man aged 45-60 years who received an inactivated influenza vaccine. The CDR3 runs from the conserved cysteine through the conserved F or W. Each record gives: J gene, CDR3 length, D gene, clone size, V gene, CDR3 DNA, CDR3 protein. The D gene is left open where the match is weak. Expanded clones get a size class; other rows say once, few or many, or leave the size out.

TRBJ1-6,15,TRBD1,.,TRBV5-4,TGTGCCAGCAGCAATCAGGGGGCAGTTAATTCACCCCTCCACTTT,CASSNQGAVNSPLHF
TRBJ2-1,15,.,few,TRBV20-1,TGCAGTGCTGCTCACCCGGGACAATCCTACAATGAGCAGTTCTTC,CSAAHPGQSYNEQFF
TRBJ1-1,13,.,.,TRBV11-2,TGTGCCAGCAGCTTAGTAGTGGACACTGAAGCTTTCTTT,CASSLVVDTEAFF
TRBJ2-1,16,.,.,TRBV3-1,TGTGCCAGCAGCCGAGACGGTTGGGGCTCCTACAATGAGCAGTTCTTC,CASSRDGWGSYNEQFF
TRBJ2-3,17,.,few,TRBV6-5,TGTGCCAGCAGTTACTTCGTTTCTGGAGGGGGGGCAGATACGCAGTATTTT,CASSYFVSGGGADTQYF
TRBJ2-6,15,.,many,TRBV4-3,TGTGCCAGCAGCCTTCAGGGTTCCGGGGCCAACGTCCTGACTTTC,CASSLQGSGANVLTF
TRBJ1-3,18,.,few,TRBV4-1,TGCGCCAGCAGCCAAGACGGGGCAAGGATTTCCTCTGGAAACACCATATATTTT,CASSQDGARISSGNTIYF
TRBJ2-2,13,.,many,TRBV4-2,TGTGCCAGCGGAGGGCGGAACACCGGGGAGCTGTTTTTT,CASGGRNTGELFF
TRBJ2-3,13,.,many,TRBV7-9,TGTGCCAGCAGCGTCGACAGCACAGATACGCAGTATTTT,CASSVDSTDTQYF
TRBJ1-5,17,.,many,TRBV28,TGTGCCAGCAGTTTAAAATTCGGGTGGGCCGGCAATCAGCCCCAGCATTTT,CASSLKFGWAGNQPQHF
TRBJ2-3,17,TRBD2,.,TRBV3-1,TGTACCAGCAGTTCCCGACGTGGACTAGCAGACACAGATACGCAGTATTTT,CTSSSRRGLADTDTQYF
TRBJ1-4,14,.,many,TRBV4-3,TGCGCCAGCAGCCACGAAAGGACTAATGAAAAACTGTTTTTT,CASSHERTNEKLFF
TRBJ1-1,13,.,many,TRBV20-1,TGCAGTCAGGTACAAGGGCAGCACACTGAAGCTTTCTTT,CSQVQGQHTEAFF
TRBJ2-7,13,.,few,TRBV19,TGTGCCAGTTCGGCGCAGAGGTACTACGAGCAGTACTTC,CASSAQRYYEQYF
TRBJ1-5,13,.,.,TRBV12-3/TRBV12-4,TGTGCCAGCAGCCCGGGGCTATATCAGCCCCAGCATTTT,CASSPGLYQPQHF
TRBJ2-1,16,TRBD1,many,TRBV12-3/TRBV12-4,TGTGCCAGCAGTTACGACAGGGGGTACCTCTACAATGAGCAGTTCTTC,CASSYDRGYLYNEQFF
TRBJ2-2,13,.,many,TRBV12-3/TRBV12-4,TGTGCCAGCAATACTCTGAACACCGGGGAGCTGTTTTTT,CASNTLNTGELFF
TRBJ2-7,17,TRBD1,few,TRBV7-2,TGTGCCAGCAGCACCCCGGGACAGGGGTTGGGCTCCTACGAGCAGTACTTC,CASSTPGQGLGSYEQYF
TRBJ2-2,14,.,few,TRBV12-3/TRBV12-4,TGTGCCAGCAGTATGGGACCGTACACCGGGGAGCTGTTTTTT,CASSMGPYTGELFF
TRBJ1-1,16,TRBD1,.,TRBV29-1,TGCAGCGCCCACAGGGGATCGTCAGTTCGGAACACTGAAGCTTTCTTT,CSAHRGSSVRNTEAFF
TRBJ2-7,18,TRBD2,few,TRBV20-1,TGCAGTGCTAGAGGCCAGACTAGCGGGCGTCGCCTAGCCTACGAGCAGTACTTC,CSARGQTSGRRLAYEQYF
TRBJ1-3,14,.,few,TRBV7-2,TGTGCCAGCAGCGAGGGTAACTCTGGAAACACCATATATTTT,CASSEGNSGNTIYF
TRBJ2-7,12,TRBD2,.,TRBV10-3,TGTGCCACGGGGGGGAATAACTACGAGCAGTACTTC,CATGGNNYEQYF
TRBJ1-4,15,TRBD1,many,TRBV5-1,TGCGCCAGCAGCTTGGAGGGACAGCCCGTTGAAAAACTGTTTTTT,CASSLEGQPVEKLFF